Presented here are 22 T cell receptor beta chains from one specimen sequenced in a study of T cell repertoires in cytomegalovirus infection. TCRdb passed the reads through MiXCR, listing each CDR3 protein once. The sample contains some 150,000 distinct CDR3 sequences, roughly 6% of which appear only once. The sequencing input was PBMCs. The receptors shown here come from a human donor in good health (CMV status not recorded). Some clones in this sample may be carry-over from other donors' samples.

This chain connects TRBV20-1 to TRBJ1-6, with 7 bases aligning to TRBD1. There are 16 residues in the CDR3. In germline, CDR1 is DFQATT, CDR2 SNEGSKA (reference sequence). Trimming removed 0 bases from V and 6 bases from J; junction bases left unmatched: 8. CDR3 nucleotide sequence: TGCAGTGCTAGAGACGGGGGCAGGGGGATTAATTCACCCCTCCACTTT. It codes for CSARDGGRGINSPLHF.

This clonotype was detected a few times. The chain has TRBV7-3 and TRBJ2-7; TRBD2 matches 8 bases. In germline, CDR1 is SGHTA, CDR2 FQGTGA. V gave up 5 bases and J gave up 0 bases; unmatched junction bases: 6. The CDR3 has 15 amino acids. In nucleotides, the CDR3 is TGTGCCAGCAGCGTCACGGGGGGGAACTCCTACGAGCAGTACTTC. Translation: CASSVTGGNSYEQYF.

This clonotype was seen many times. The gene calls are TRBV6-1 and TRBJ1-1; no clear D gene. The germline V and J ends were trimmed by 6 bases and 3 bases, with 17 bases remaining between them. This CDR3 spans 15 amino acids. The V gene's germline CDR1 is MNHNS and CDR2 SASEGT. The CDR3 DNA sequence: TGTGCCAGCAGGCCCCGCCGCCGAGGAGACACTGAAGCTTTCTTT. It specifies CASRPRRRGDTEAFF.

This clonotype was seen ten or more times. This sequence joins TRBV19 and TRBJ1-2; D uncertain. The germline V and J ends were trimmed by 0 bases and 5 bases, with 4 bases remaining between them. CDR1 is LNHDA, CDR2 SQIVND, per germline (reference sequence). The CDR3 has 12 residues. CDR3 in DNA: TGTGCCAGTAGTATAGAAGATTATGGCTACACCTTC. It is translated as CASSIEDYGYTF. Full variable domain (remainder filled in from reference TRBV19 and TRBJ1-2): DGGITQSPKYLFRKEGQNVTLSCEQNLNHDAMYWYRQDPGQGLRLIYYSQIVNDFQKGDIAEGYSVSREKKESFPLTVTSAQKNPTAFYLCASSIEDYGYTFGSGTRLTVV.

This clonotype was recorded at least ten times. The CDR3 protein is CASSPTTGNTIYF. The CDR3 DNA follows: TGTGCCAGCAGCCCCACAACAGGAAACACCATATATTTT. The V gene is TRBV7-2, the J gene TRBJ1-3; D gene unclear. The CDR3 totals 13 residues. Germline V gives CDR1 SGHTA, CDR2 FQGNSA. Trimming shortened V by 5 bases and J by 4 bases, and 9 bases separated the two germline ends.

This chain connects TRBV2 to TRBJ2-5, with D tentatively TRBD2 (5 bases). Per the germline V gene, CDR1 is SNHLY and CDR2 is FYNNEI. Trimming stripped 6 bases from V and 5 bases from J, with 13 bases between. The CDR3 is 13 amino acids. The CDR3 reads CASSLAWRETQYF. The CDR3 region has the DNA TGTGCCAGCAGCTTAGCGTGGAGGGAGACCCAGTACTTC.

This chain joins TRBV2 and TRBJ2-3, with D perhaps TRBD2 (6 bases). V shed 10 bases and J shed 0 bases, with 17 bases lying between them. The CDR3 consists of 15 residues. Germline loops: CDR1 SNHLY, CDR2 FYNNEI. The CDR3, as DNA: TGTGCCACCGCACCGGGGGAGATTAGCACAGATACGCAGTATTTT. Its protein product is CATAPGEISTDTQYF.

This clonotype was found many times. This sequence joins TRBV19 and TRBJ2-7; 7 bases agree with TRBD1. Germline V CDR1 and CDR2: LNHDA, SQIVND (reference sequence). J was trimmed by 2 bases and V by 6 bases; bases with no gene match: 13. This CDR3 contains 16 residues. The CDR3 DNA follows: TGTGCCAGTAGCACCCTTACCGGGACAGCCACCTACGAGCAGTACTTC. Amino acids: CASSTLTGTATYEQYF.

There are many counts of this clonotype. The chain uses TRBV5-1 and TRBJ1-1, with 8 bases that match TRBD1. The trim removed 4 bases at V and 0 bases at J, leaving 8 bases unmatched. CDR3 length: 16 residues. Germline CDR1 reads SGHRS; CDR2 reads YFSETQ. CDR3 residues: CASSIQGVLLNTEAFF. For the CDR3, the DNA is TGCGCCAGCAGCATACAGGGGGTACTCTTGAACACTGAAGCTTTCTTT.

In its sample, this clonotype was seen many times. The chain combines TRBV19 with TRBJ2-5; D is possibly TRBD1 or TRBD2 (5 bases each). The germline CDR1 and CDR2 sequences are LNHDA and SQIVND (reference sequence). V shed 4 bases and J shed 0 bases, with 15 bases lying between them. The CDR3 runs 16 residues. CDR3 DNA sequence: TGTGCCAGTAGTAGTAGAGGGGATAGAGACCAAGAGACCCAGTACTTC. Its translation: CASSSRGDRDQETQYF.

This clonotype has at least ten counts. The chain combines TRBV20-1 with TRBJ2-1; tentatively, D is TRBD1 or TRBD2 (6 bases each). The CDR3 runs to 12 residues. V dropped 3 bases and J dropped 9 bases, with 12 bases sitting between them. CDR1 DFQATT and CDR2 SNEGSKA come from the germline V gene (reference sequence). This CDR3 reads CSARGGAREQFF. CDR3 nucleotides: TGCAGTGCTAGGGGGGGCGCTCGTGAGCAGTTCTTC.

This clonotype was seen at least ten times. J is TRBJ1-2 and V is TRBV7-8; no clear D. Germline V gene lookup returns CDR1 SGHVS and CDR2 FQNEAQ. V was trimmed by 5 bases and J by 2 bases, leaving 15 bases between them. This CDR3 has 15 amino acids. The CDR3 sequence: CASSDLRLLNYGYTF. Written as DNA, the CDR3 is TGTGCCAGCAGCGACCTCCGGCTTTTAAACTATGGCTACACCTTC. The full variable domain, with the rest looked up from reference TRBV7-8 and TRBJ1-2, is GAGVSQSPRYKVAKRGQDVALRCDPISGHVSLFWYQQALGQGPEFLTYFQNEAQLDKSGLPSDRFFAERPEGSVSTLKIQRTQQEDSAVYLCASSDLRLLNYGYTFGSGTRLTVV.

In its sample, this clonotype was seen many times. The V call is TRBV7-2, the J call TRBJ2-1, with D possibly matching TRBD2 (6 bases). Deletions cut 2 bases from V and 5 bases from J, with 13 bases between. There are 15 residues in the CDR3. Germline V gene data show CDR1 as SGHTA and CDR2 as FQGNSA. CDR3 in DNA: TGTGCCAGCAGCTTAACTAGGGACTTAAACAATGAGCAGTTCTTC. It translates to CASSLTRDLNNEQFF.

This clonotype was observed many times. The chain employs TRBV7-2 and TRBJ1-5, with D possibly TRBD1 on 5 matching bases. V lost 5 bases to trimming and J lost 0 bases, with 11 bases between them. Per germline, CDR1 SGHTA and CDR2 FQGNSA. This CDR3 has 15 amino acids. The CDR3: CASSPTGASNQPQHF. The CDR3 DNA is TGTGCCAGCAGCCCGACCGGGGCTAGCAATCAGCCCCAGCATTTT.

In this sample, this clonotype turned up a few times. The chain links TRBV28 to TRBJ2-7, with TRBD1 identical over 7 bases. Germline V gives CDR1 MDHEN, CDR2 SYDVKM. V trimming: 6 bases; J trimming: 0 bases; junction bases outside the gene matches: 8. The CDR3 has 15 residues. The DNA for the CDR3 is TGTGCCAGCAGAACCGGGACAGTTAGCTCCTACGAGCAGTACTTC. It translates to CASRTGTVSSYEQYF.

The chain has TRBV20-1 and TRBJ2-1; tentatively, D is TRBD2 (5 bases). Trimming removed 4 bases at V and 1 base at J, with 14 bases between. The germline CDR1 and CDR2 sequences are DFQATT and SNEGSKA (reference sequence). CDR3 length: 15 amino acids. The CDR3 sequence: CSATLVPKSYNEQFF. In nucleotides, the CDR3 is TGCAGTGCTACACTAGTCCCTAAATCCTACAATGAGCAGTTCTTC.

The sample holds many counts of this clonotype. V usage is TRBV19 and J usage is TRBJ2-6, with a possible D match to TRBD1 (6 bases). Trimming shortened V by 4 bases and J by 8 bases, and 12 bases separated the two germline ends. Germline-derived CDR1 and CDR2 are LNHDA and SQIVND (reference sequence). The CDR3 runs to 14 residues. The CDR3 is CASSTQQGPNVLTF. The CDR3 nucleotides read TGTGCCAGTAGTACCCAACAGGGCCCCAACGTCCTGACTTTC.

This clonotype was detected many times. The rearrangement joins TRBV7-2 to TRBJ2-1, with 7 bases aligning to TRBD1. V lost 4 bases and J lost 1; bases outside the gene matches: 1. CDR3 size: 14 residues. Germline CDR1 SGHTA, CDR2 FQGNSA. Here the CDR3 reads CASSSGQSYNEQFF. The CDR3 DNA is TGTGCCAGCAGCTCGGGACAGTCCTACAATGAGCAGTTCTTC. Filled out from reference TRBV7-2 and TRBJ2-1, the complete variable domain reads GAGVSQSPSNKVTEKGKDVELRCDPISGHTALYWYRQSLGQGLEFLIYFQGNSAPDKSGLPSDRFSAERTGGSVSTLTIQRTQQEDSAVYLCASSSGQSYNEQFFGPGTRLTVL.

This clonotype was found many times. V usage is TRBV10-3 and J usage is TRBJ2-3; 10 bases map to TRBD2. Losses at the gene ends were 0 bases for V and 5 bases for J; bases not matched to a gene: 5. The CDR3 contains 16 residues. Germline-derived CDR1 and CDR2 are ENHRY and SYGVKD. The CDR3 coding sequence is TGTGCCATCAGTGAGTCATCCAGGACTAGCGGAGATACGCAGTATTTT. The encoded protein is CAISESSRTSGDTQYF.

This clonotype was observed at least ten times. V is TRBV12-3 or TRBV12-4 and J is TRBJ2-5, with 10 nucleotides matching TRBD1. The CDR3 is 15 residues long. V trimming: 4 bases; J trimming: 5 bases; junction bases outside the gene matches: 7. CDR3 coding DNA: TGTGCCAGCAGTTCACCGGGACAGGGGTCGGAGACCCAGTACTTC. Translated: CASSSPGQGSETQYF.

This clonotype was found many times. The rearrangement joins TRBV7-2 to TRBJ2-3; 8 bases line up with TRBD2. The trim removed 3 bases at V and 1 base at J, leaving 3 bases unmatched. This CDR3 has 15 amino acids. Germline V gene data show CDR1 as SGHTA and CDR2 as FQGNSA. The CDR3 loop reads CASSFSGVGTDTQYF. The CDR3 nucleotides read TGTGCCAGCAGCTTTAGCGGGGTAGGCACAGATACGCAGTATTTT.

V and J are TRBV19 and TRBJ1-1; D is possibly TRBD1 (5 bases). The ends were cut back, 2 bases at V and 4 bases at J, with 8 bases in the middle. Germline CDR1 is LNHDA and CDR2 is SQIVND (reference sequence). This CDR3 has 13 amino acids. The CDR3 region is CASSIRDFTEAFF. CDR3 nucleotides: TGTGCCAGTAGTATACGGGACTTCACTGAAGCTTTCTTT.